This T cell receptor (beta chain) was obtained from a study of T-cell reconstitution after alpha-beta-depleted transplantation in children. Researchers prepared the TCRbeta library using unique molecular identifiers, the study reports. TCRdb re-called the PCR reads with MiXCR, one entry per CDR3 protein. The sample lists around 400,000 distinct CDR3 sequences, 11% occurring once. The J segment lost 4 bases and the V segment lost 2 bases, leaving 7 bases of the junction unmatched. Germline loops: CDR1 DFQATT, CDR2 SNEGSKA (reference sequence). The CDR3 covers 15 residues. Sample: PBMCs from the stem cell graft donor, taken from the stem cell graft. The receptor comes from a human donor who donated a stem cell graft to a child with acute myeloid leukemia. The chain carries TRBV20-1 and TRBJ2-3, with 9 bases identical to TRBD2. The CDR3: CSARKRGARADTQYF. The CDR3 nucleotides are TGCAGTGCTAGAAAGCGGGGGGCCCGAGCAGATACGCAGTATTTT.